This entry features one TCR beta chain sequence. This clonotype was seen ten or more times. Its antigen is currently not known. No per-base quality is available; no much larger clone lies one base away. The data were taken from a study of early T cells in non-severe SARS-CoV-2 infection (dated by TCRdb to the early 2020s). Background for the entire study: TCR sequencing used bulk RNA from unsorted whole blood, so alpha and beta chains could not be paired.

Results the study describes overall, beyond this receptor: VDJdb matching was skewed toward anti-spike CD8 responses and likely underestimated virus-specific expansions, missing private and CD4 specificities.

CDR1 MDHEN and CDR2 SYDVKM were looked up in the germline V gene. From V the trimming removes 5 bases and from J it removes 2 bases, while the gene matches leave 11 bases of the junction unaccounted for. The CDR3 runs 16 amino acids, cysteine and phenylalanine included. The read is trimmed to its CDR3 DNA, 48 bases read in frame from base 1. Library generation was performed with 5' RACE. For sequencing, a NextSeq 500 was employed. To correct for sequencing error and PCR bias, the TCR library protocol tagged individual cDNA molecules with unique molecular identifiers. Both TCR alpha and beta chains were sequenced, and tight co-correlation was observed between alpha and beta sequence abundances in each sample. The paper's data handling went like this. Decombinator V4 was used to annotate the V gene, J gene and CDR3 of the TCR sequences. TCRs were defined as expanded if a significant change between any two time points was detected under a Poisson model with p below 0.0001. Abundances of TCRs were expressed as counts per million after normalisation to the total number of TCRs sequenced in each sample. TRAV1-2 paired with TRAJ12, TRAJ20 or TRAJ33 defined MAIT TCRs, while TRAV10 paired with TRAJ18 defined iNKT TCRs. VDJdb, accessed 1 November 2021, was searched for CMV, EBV and SARS-CoV-2 annotated TCRs, excluding TCRs annotated for multiple antigens. Using fastp trimming at Q25 and MiXCR clonotype assembly, TCRdb reanalyzed the public sequencing data and kept in-frame beta chains. Every CDR3 protein is listed once, alongside the most common genes and DNA of its rows. The V and J calls, along with clone size, are taken from TCRdb and not from the paper's own processing. This sample is represented by tens of thousands of distinct CDR3 sequences; more than 8.5% of them were singletons. The ten largest account for approximately 15% of the sample.

The study was a case-control design nested within a healthcare worker cohort in London, UK, with weekly nasopharyngeal swab PCR tests and blood sampling. Healthcare workers were recruited during the week of the UK lockdown, between 23 and 31 March 2020, and followed weekly for up to roughly 16 weeks. Specimen: whole blood. The TCR comes from an adult who was a healthcare worker with PCR-confirmed SARS-CoV-2 infection or an uninfected control (not recorded which). The sequence is built from TRBV28 and TRBJ1-1, with 7 central nucleotides matching TRBD1. The nucleotide sequence is given as TGTGCCAGCAGTCCCCTCGCGACAGGGCGAAACACTGAAGCTTTCTTT. Translated, it gives CASSPLATGRNTEAFF.